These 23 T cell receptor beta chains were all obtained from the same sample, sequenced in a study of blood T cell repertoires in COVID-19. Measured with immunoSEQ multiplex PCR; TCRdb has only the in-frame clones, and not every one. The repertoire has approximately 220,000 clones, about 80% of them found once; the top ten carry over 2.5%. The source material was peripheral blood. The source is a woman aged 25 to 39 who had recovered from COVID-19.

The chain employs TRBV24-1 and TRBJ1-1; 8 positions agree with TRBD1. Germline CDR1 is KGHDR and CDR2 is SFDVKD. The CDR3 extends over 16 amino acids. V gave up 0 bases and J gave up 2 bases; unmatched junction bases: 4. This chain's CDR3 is CATSDLPDRVNTEAFF. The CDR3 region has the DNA TGTGCCACCAGTGATTTGCCGGACAGGGTTAACACTGAAGCTTTCTTT.

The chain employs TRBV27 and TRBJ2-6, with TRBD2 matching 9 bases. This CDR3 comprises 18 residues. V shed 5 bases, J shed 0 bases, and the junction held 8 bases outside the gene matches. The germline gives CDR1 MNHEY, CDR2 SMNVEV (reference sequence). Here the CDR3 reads CASSPLAGFVSGANVLTF. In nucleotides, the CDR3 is TGTGCCAGCAGTCCCCTAGCGGGATTCGTCTCTGGGGCCAACGTCCTGACTTTC.

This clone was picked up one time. The CDR3 coding sequence is TGTGCCAGCAGGGGTAGCGGAACCTACGAGCAGTACTTC. This sequence encodes CASRGSGTYEQYF. The rearrangement links TRBV6-5 to TRBJ2-7; D perhaps matches TRBD2 (6 bases). CDR1 and CDR2 (germline): MNHEY, SVGAGI. This CDR3 has 13 residues. V was cut by 6 bases and J by 2 bases, with 11 bases left in between.

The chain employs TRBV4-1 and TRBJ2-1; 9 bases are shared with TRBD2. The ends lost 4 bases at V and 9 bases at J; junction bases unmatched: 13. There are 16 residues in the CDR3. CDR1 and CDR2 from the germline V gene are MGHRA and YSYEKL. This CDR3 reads CASSPRAGGPRGEQFF. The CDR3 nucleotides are TGCGCCAGCAGCCCCCGCGCGGGAGGGCCAAGGGGTGAGCAGTTCTTC.

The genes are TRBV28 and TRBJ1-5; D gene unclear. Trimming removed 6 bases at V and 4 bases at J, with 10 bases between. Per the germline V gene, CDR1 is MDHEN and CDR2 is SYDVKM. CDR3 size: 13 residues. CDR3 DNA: TGTGCCAGCAGCCTGAATCAGAATCAGCCCCAGCATTTT. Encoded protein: CASSLNQNQPQHF.

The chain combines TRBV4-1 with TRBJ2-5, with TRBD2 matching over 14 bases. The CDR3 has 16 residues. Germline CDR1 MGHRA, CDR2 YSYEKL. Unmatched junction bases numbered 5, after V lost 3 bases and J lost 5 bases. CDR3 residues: CASSQMGLAGAETQYF. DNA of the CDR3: TGCGCCAGCAGCCAGATGGGACTAGCGGGAGCGGAGACCCAGTACTTC.

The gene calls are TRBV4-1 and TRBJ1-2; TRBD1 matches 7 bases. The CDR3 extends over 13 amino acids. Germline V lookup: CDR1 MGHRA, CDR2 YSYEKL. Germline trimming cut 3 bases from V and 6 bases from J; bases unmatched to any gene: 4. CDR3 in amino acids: CASSHRQGDGYTF. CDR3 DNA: TGCGCCAGCAGCCATCGACAGGGAGATGGCTACACCTTC.

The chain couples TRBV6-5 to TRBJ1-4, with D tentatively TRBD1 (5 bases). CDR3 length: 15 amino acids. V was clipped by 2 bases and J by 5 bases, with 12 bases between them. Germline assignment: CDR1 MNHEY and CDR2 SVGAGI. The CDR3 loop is CASSYVGKGNEKLFF. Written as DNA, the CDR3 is TGTGCCAGCAGTTACGTAGGGAAGGGGAATGAAAAACTGTTTTTT.

Here the CDR3 reads CASSLAPSGSNYEQYF. DNA of the CDR3: TGTGCCAGCAGCTTGGCCCCTAGCGGTTCGAACTACGAGCAGTACTTC. The genes are TRBV5-4 and TRBJ2-7, with TRBD2 identical over 7 bases. In germline, CDR1 is SGHNT, CDR2 YYREEE (reference sequence). V lost 0 bases, J lost 3 bases, and 9 bases stayed unmatched. The CDR3 runs 16 residues.

In nucleotides, the CDR3 is TGTGCCAGCAGCCGACAGTTTCAAGAGACCCAGTACTTC. The encoded protein is CASSRQFQETQYF. This chain joins TRBV6-5 and TRBJ2-5; a weak D match, TRBD1 (5 bases). V was pared by 6 bases and J by 2 bases, with 10 bases between. Germline V lookup: CDR1 MNHEY, CDR2 SVGAGI. CDR3 length: 13 residues.

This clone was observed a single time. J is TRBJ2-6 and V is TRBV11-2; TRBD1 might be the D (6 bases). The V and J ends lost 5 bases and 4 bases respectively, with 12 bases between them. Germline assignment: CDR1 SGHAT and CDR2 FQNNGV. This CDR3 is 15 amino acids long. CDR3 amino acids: CASSPQGTGANVLTF. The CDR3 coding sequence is TGTGCCAGCAGCCCACAGGGTACCGGGGCCAACGTCCTGACTTTC. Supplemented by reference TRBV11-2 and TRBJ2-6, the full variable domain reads EAGVAQSPRYKIIEKRQSVAFWCNPISGHATLYWYQQILGQGPKLLIQFQNNGVVDDSQLPKDRFSAERLKGVDSTLKIQPAKLEDSAVYLCASSPQGTGANVLTFGAGSRLTVL.

The CDR3 protein is CASSSGQGGIMNTEAFF. The CDR3 DNA follows: TGCGCCAGCAGCTCAGGACAGGGGGGAATTATGAACACTGAAGCTTTCTTT. The rearrangement joins TRBV5-1 to TRBJ1-1; TRBD1 matches 10 bases. The germline CDR1 and CDR2 sequences are SGHRS and YFSETQ. The CDR3 runs to 17 residues. Trimming cost V 3 bases and J 0 bases; bases outside gene matches: 8.

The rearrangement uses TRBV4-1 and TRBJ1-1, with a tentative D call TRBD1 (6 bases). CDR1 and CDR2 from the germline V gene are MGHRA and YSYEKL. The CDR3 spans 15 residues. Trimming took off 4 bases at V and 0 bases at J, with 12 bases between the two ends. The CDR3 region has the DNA TGCGCCAGCAGCCGCTTACAGGGAGTGAACACTGAAGCTTTCTTT. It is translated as CASSRLQGVNTEAFF.

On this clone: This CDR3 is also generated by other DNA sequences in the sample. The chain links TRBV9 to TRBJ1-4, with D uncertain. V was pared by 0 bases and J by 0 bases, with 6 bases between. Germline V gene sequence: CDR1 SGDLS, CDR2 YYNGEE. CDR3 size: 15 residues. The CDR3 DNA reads TGTGCCAGCAGCGTAGGCGGTTCAACTAATGAAAAACTGTTTTTT. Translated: CASSVGGSTNEKLFF.

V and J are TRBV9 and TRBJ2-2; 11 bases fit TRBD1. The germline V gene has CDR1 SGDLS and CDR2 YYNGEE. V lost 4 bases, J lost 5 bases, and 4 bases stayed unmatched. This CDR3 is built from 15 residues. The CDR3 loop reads CASSRGQGATGELFF. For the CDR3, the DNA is TGTGCCAGCAGCCGTGGACAGGGGGCGACCGGGGAGCTGTTTTTT.

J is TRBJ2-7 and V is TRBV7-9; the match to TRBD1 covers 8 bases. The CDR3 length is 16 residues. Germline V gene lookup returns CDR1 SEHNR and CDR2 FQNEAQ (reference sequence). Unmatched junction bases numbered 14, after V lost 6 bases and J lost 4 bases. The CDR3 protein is CASSSARTGSSYEQYF. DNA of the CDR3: TGTGCCAGCAGTTCTGCCCGGACAGGGAGTAGTTACGAGCAGTACTTC.

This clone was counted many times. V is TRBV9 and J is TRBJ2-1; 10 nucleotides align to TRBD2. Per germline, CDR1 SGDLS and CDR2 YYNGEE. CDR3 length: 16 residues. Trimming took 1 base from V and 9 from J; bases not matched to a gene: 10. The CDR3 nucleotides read TGTGCCAGCAGCGTAACATCCGGGACTAGCGTTAGTGAGCAGTTCTTC. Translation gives CASSVTSGTSVSEQFF.

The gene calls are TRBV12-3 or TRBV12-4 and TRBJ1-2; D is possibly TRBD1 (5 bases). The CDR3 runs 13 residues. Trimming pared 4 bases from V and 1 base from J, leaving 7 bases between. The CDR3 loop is CASSSTVNYGYTF. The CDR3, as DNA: TGTGCCAGCAGTTCGACAGTTAACTATGGCTACACCTTC.

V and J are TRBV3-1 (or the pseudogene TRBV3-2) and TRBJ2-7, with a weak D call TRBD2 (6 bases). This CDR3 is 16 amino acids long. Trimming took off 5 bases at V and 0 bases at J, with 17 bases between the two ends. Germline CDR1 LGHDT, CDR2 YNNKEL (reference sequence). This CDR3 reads CASSSVPLADSYEQYF. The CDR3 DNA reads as TGTGCCAGCAGCTCTGTACCTTTAGCGGACTCCTACGAGCAGTACTTC.

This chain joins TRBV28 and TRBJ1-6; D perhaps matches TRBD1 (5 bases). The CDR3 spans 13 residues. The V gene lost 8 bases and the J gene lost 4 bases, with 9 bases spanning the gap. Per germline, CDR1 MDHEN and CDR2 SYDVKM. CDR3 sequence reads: CASCGTYNSPLHF. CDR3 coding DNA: TGTGCCAGCTGCGGGACTTATAATTCACCCCTCCACTTT.

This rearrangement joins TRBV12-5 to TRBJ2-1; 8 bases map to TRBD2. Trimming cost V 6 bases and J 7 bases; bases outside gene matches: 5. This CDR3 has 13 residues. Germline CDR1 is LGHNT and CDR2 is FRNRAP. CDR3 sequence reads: CASGREGWNEQFF. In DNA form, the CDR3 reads TGTGCTAGTGGACGGGAGGGTTGGAATGAGCAGTTCTTC.

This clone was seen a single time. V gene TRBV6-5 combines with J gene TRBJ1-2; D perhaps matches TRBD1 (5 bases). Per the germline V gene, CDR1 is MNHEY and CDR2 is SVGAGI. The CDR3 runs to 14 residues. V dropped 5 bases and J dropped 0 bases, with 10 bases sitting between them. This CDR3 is CASSRQSSNYGYTF. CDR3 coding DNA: TGTGCCAGCAGTCGACAGTCTTCTAACTATGGCTACACCTTC.

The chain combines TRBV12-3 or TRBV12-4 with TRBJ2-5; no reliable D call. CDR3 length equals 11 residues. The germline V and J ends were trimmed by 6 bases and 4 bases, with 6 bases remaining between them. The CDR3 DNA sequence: TGTGCCAGCAGAATCGGAGAGACCCAGTACTTC. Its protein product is CASRIGETQYF.